The subject of this entry is one T cell receptor beta chain. No antigen is known for it. This sample stems from a study of OX40 agonist ivuxolimab in advanced cancers. Study details: Dose-escalation subjects each had hepatocellular carcinoma, melanoma, renal cell or head and neck cancer. Anti-PD-1, anti-PD-L1 or anti-CTLA-4 therapy given earlier was allowed, and around 40% had some. Study results and limitations: On average, a greater number of expanded clones characterised CD8+ T cells relative to CD4+.

Peripheral blood came from all dose cohorts at three timepoints. Trimming shortened V by 6 bases and J by 5 bases, and 5 bases separated the two germline ends. This CDR3 has 11 amino acids. CDR1 is LNHDA and CDR2 is SQIVND in the germline V gene (reference sequence). Clones were sequenced by immunoSEQ multiplex PCR, and TCRdb holds only the in-frame ones, with some missing. This table holds tens of thousands of clones, roughly nine tenths found once. This receptor was taken from an adult with an advanced solid tumor such as melanoma, head and neck, liver or kidney cancer. The chain combines TRBV19 with TRBJ2-1; the D is unclear. The specimen was CD4+ or CD8+ T cells sorted from blood, collected in a trial of the OX40 agonist ivuxolimab. The CDR3: CASRENNEQFF. The CDR3 DNA reads as TGTGCCAGTAGGGAAAACAATGAGCAGTTCTTC. Looking up the rest from reference TRBV19 and TRBJ2-1 gives the full variable domain: DGGITQSPKYLFRKEGQNVTLSCEQNLNHDAMYWYRQDPGQGLRLIYYSQIVNDFQKGDIAEGYSVSREKKESFPLTVTSAQKNPTAFYLCASRENNEQFFGPGTRLTVL.